Each of the 29 T cell receptor beta chains below was sequenced from the same sample in a study of cytomegalovirus exposure and HLA in healthy donors. TCRdb's copy holds only in-frame clones and misses some; the assay was immunoSEQ multiplex PCR. The table includes 250,000 to 400,000 clones, roughly 86% detected once. What was sequenced was PBMCs. All receptors come from a young man in good health and CMV-seronegative.

The V gene is TRBV6-1, the J gene TRBJ1-6; 7 bases align to TRBD1. The CDR3 is 14 amino acids. V shed 2 bases, J shed 8 bases, and the junction held 3 bases outside the gene matches. CDR1 MNHNS and CDR2 SASEGT come from the germline V gene. The CDR3 DNA sequence: TGTGCCAGCAGTGAACACAGGGGATATTCACCCCTCCACTTT. The encoded protein is CASSEHRGYSPLHF.

This clone has a single count. The J gene is TRBJ1-2, the V gene TRBV19, with a weak D call TRBD1 (5 bases). Germline V CDR1 and CDR2: LNHDA, SQIVND (reference sequence). CDR3 length: 14 amino acids. The V end lost 5 bases, the J end lost 0 bases, and 10 bases lay between the germline ends. In DNA, the CDR3 is TGTGCCAGTAGTCCCCGGGGGTCTAACTATGGCTACACCTTC. It encodes CASSPRGSNYGYTF. Looking up the rest from reference TRBV19 and TRBJ1-2 gives the full variable domain: DGGITQSPKYLFRKEGQNVTLSCEQNLNHDAMYWYRQDPGQGLRLIYYSQIVNDFQKGDIAEGYSVSREKKESFPLTVTSAQKNPTAFYLCASSPRGSNYGYTFGSGTRLTVV.

V usage is TRBV2 and J usage is TRBJ1-1, with D uncertain. Between the trimmed V and J ends, which lost 2 bases and 0 bases, there was a span of 7 bases. The germline CDR1 and CDR2 sequences are SNHLY and FYNNEI. The CDR3 length is 14 residues. The CDR3 nucleotides read TGTGCCAGCAGTGAAATCCGGTTGAACACTGAAGCTTTCTTT. Amino acid sequence: CASSEIRLNTEAFF.

The J gene is TRBJ1-5, the V gene TRBV19; possible D gene TRBD1, 6 bases. The V gene's germline CDR1 is LNHDA and CDR2 SQIVND (reference sequence). V lost 4 bases and J 4 bases, leaving 8 bases between the germline ends. The CDR3 runs to 13 residues. The CDR3, as DNA: TGTGCCAGTAGTAGGACAGAAAATCAGCCCCAGCATTTT. Its protein product is CASSRTENQPQHF.

The chain is built from TRBV6-5 and TRBJ2-1; 7 bases are a match to TRBD2. Germline lookup yields CDR1 MNHEY and CDR2 SVGAGI. The ends lost 5 bases at V and 8 bases at J; junction bases unmatched: 6. The CDR3 consists of 13 residues. CDR3 amino acids: CASSGGGRDEQFF. The CDR3 region has the DNA TGTGCCAGCAGTGGCGGGGGACGCGATGAGCAGTTCTTC.

This chain connects TRBV5-4 to TRBJ1-1, with 7 nucleotides matching TRBD1. The J segment lost 5 bases and the V segment lost 3 bases, leaving 7 bases of the junction unmatched. The CDR3 spans 14 residues. Germline V gives CDR1 SGHNT, CDR2 YYREEE (reference sequence). This CDR3 is CASSSRDSLTEAFF. CDR3 in DNA: TGTGCCAGCAGCTCTAGGGACAGTTTGACTGAAGCTTTCTTT.

DNA for the CDR3: TGCGCCAGCAGCTGGGACGGGACAGGATCCTACGAGCAGTACTTC. Its protein product is CASSWDGTGSYEQYF. This chain joins TRBV5-1 and TRBJ2-7; 8 positions match TRBD1. The CDR3 spans 15 residues. After removal of 3 bases from V and 1 base from J, the junction contained 6 bases not matched to a gene. Germline values: CDR1 SGHRS, CDR2 YFSETQ.

This chain connects TRBV18 to TRBJ2-7; tentatively, D is TRBD1 (6 bases). V was shortened by 3 bases and J by 6 bases, with 12 bases between the two germline ends. The germline V gene has CDR1 KGHSH and CDR2 LQKENI. The CDR3 is made up of 13 amino acids. CDR3 sequence: CASSPPTGSEQYF. The DNA of the CDR3 is TGTGCCAGCTCACCCCCGACAGGAAGCGAGCAGTACTTC. Complete variable domain (other parts from reference TRBV18 and TRBJ2-7): NAGVMQNPRHLVRRRGQEARLRCSPMKGHSHVYWYRQLPEEGLKFMVYLQKENIIDESGMPKERFSAEFPKEGPSILRIQQVVRGDSAAYFCASSPPTGSEQYFGPGTRLTVT.

The V and J genes are TRBV5-1 and TRBJ2-7, with D perhaps TRBD1 (6 bases). Germline lookup yields CDR1 SGHRS and CDR2 YFSETQ. CDR3 length: 14 amino acids. V gave up 6 bases and J gave up 2 bases, with 15 bases separating them. The CDR3 sequence: CASKSPGVPYEQYF. CDR3 DNA sequence: TGCGCCAGCAAGTCCCCAGGGGTGCCCTACGAGCAGTACTTC.

The chain joins TRBV7-2 to TRBJ2-1; TRBD2 aligns across 7 bases. The CDR3 contains 16 residues. Germline CDR1 is SGHTA and CDR2 is FQGNSA. Trimming cost V 3 bases and J 2 bases; bases outside gene matches: 7. CDR3 bases: TGTGCCAGCAGCTTCTCCGGGACTAACACCTACAATGAGCAGTTCTTC. Residues: CASSFSGTNTYNEQFF.

The V gene is TRBV30, the J gene TRBJ2-7; possible D gene TRBD2, 5 bases. The V end lost 0 bases, the J end lost 9 bases, and 15 bases lay between the germline ends. The CDR3 sequence is 13 residues long. The germline CDR1 and CDR2 sequences are GTSNPN and SVGIG (reference sequence). The DNA for the CDR3 is TGTGCCTGGAGTGTAGGAGGCGTCCAGTGGCAGTACTTC. Its translation: CAWSVGGVQWQYF.

The chain uses TRBV5-4 and TRBJ1-4; D is unresolved. Germline V gene sequence: CDR1 SGHNT, CDR2 YYREEE (reference sequence). The V gene lost 4 bases and the J gene lost 4 bases, with 14 bases spanning the gap. This CDR3 contains 15 residues. The CDR3 sequence: CASSPAYGLNEKLFF. CDR3 bases: TGTGCCAGCAGCCCGGCCTATGGACTTAATGAAAAACTGTTTTTT.

J is TRBJ2-7 and V is TRBV6-5, with 9 bases identical to TRBD1. The CDR3 runs to 14 residues. V shed 6 bases, J shed 6 bases, and the junction held 9 bases outside the gene matches. From germline, CDR1 is MNHEY and CDR2 SVGAGI. The CDR3 sequence: CASREDRGNSEQYF. The CDR3 coding sequence is TGTGCCAGCAGAGAGGACAGGGGTAATTCCGAGCAGTACTTC.

There are many counts of this clone. This chain connects TRBV6-4 to TRBJ2-3, with D possibly being TRBD2 (6 bases). The CDR3 extends over 14 amino acids. Trimming took off 3 bases at V and 3 bases at J, with 10 bases between the two ends. Per the germline V gene, CDR1 is MRHNA and CDR2 is SNTAGT. CDR3 residues: CASSERAGTDTQYF. The CDR3 DNA sequence: TGTGCCAGCAGTGAACGGGCGGGAACAGATACGCAGTATTTT.

The chain is built from TRBV12-5 and TRBJ1-2; D gene ambiguous. Looked up from germline, CDR1 is LGHNT and CDR2 is FRNRAP. This CDR3 spans 11 amino acids. The CDR3 protein is CAEPPRHGYTF. CDR3 nucleotide sequence: TGTGCGGAGCCTCCTAGGCATGGCTACACCTTC.

This clone has just one count. This chain joins TRBV9 and TRBJ1-2, with a possible D match to TRBD1 (6 bases). Germline V lookup: CDR1 SGDLS, CDR2 YYNGEE. CDR3 length: 12 residues. The V and J ends lost 9 bases and 4 bases respectively, with 13 bases between them. DNA for the CDR3: TGTGCCACTCACAGGGCCTCCTATGGCTACACCTTC. Its translation is CATHRASYGYTF.

The J gene is TRBJ2-1, the V gene TRBV13; TRBD2 agrees at 11 bases. Losses at the gene ends were 5 bases for V and 4 bases for J; bases not matched to a gene: 7. The CDR3 has 16 amino acids. Per the germline V gene, CDR1 is PRHDT and CDR2 is FYEKMQ (reference sequence). CDR3 DNA sequence: TGTGCCAGCAGCCTACGGACTAGCGGGTTTTACAATGAGCAGTTCTTC. This codes for CASSLRTSGFYNEQFF. Supplemented by reference TRBV13 and TRBJ2-1, the full variable domain reads AAGVIQSPRHLIKEKRETATLKCYPIPRHDTVYWYQQGPGQDPQFLISFYEKMQSDKGSIPDRFSAQQFSDYHSELNMSSLELGDSALYFCASSLRTSGFYNEQFFGPGTRLTVL.

The rearrangement joins TRBV6-1 to TRBJ1-2, with D hard to call. Germline assignment: CDR1 MNHNS and CDR2 SASEGT. The ends were cut back, 8 bases at V and 6 bases at J, with 16 bases in the middle. The CDR3 runs to 13 residues. The CDR3 nucleotides read TGTGCCAGCGAGCTCGGGGAAGGAAATGGCTACACCTTC. As protein: CASELGEGNGYTF.

CDR3 protein: CASSSDSNYGYTF. The CDR3 DNA reads TGTGCCAGCAGCAGCGACAGTAACTATGGCTACACCTTC. The chain employs TRBV21-1 and TRBJ1-2; the D segment call TRBD1 is taken from the table without a DNA check. TRBV21-1 is flagged as a pseudogene. CDR3 size: 13 residues.

With regard to this clone: At the DNA level, this CDR3 is encoded by other sequences in the same sample as well. The CDR3 coding sequence is TGTGCCAGCAGCGTTGCAGGGACTAATGAAAAACTGTTTTTT. Protein: CASSVAGTNEKLFF. The chain combines TRBV9 with TRBJ1-4, with a tentative D call TRBD1 (5 bases). The V gene's germline CDR1 is SGDLS and CDR2 YYNGEE. V lost 2 bases and J 2 bases, leaving 7 bases between the germline ends. The CDR3 consists of 14 residues.

V is TRBV5-1 and J is TRBJ1-2; no reliable D call. Germline V gene sequence: CDR1 SGHRS, CDR2 YFSETQ. V gave up 5 bases and J gave up 7 bases, with 21 bases separating them. The CDR3 totals 15 residues. CDR3 sequence: CASRGSEFIPGGYTF. The CDR3 DNA reads TGCGCCAGCAGGGGGAGCGAGTTCATCCCCGGTGGCTACACCTTC.

The chain is built from TRBV19 and TRBJ1-3; D ambiguous. The V gene's germline CDR1 is LNHDA and CDR2 SQIVND (reference sequence). V lost 6 bases and J lost 2, with 8 bases in between. The CDR3 sequence is 13 residues long. The CDR3 loop is CASSGAAGNTIYF. The CDR3 DNA reads TGTGCCAGTAGCGGAGCGGCTGGAAACACCATATATTTT.

This CDR3 is CASSSLQGFPGNTIYF. CDR3 bases: TGTGCCAGCAGCTCCCTACAGGGGTTTCCTGGAAACACCATATATTTT. The J gene is TRBJ1-3, the V gene TRBV9, with TRBD1 matching over 7 bases. Unmatched junction bases numbered 9, after V lost 4 bases and J lost 2 bases. The CDR3 length is 16 residues. The germline V gene has CDR1 SGDLS and CDR2 YYNGEE.

A single count supports this clone. The CDR3 bases are TGTGCCAGCAGGGCTGGGAGGGGAAGGAACGGGGAGCTGTTTTTT. This codes for CASRAGRGRNGELFF. The chain links TRBV2 to TRBJ2-2, with 7 bases aligning to TRBD2. The V and J ends lost 6 bases and 7 bases, in that order; junction bases with no gene match: 11. The CDR3 covers 15 residues. Germline CDR1 reads SNHLY; CDR2 reads FYNNEI.

The chain carries TRBV6-6 and TRBJ1-6; 7 nucleotides match TRBD1. CDR1 and CDR2 (germline): MNHNY, SVGAGI (reference sequence). The J segment lost 7 bases and the V segment lost 2 bases, leaving 2 bases of the junction unmatched. This CDR3 has 14 amino acids. CDR3 sequence reads: CASSYGRGNSPLHF. CDR3 coding DNA: TGTGCCAGCAGTTACGGCAGGGGGAATTCACCCCTCCACTTT.

The chain joins TRBV5-1 to TRBJ1-2; D unresolved. V was trimmed by 1 base and J by 3 bases, leaving 7 bases between them. The CDR3 runs to 13 residues. Germline CDR1 and CDR2: SGHRS and YFSETQ. CDR3 protein: CASSLLADYGYTF. The CDR3, as DNA: TGCGCCAGCAGCTTGCTGGCGGACTATGGCTACACCTTC. Complete variable domain (other parts from reference TRBV5-1 and TRBJ1-2): KAGVTQTPRYLIKTRGQQVTLSCSPISGHRSVSWYQQTPGQGLQFLFEYFSETQRNKGNFPGRFSGRQFSNSRSEMNVSTLELGDSALYLCASSLLADYGYTFGSGTRLTVV.

This clone was seen more than once but under ten times. The V call is TRBV30, the J call TRBJ2-5; perhaps TRBD1 as D (8 bases). From germline, CDR1 is GTSNPN and CDR2 SVGIG (reference sequence). The CDR3 loop spans 13 amino acids. V was pared by 0 bases and J by 5 bases, with 10 bases between. CDR3 coding DNA: TGTGCCTGGAGTGTACAGGGGGGGGAGACCCAGTACTTC. Protein sequence: CAWSVQGGETQYF. The complete variable domain, with remaining parts taken from reference TRBV30 and TRBJ2-5, reads SQTIHQWPATLVQPVGSPLSLECTVEGTSNPNLYWYRQAAGRGLQLLFYSVGIGQISSEVPQNLSASRPQDRQFILSSKKLLLSDSGFYLCAWSVQGGETQYFGPGTRLLVL.

The V and J genes are TRBV5-1 and TRBJ1-1; TRBD1 aligns across 10 bases. V lost 4 bases, J lost 4 bases, and 10 bases stayed unmatched. The V gene's germline CDR1 is SGHRS and CDR2 YFSETQ. The CDR3 covers 16 residues. The CDR3, as DNA: TGCGCCAGCAGCGCAAATCTTGGGACAGGGGTCACTGAAGCTTTCTTT. Amino acid sequence: CASSANLGTGVTEAFF.

The sample holds one count of this clone. V usage is TRBV11-2 and J usage is TRBJ1-2, with 7 bases matching TRBD1. The germline V gene encodes CDR1 SGHAT and CDR2 FQNNGV. There are 15 residues in the CDR3. V lost 3 bases to trimming and J lost 11 bases; unmatched junction nucleotides: 15. CDR3 residues: CASSFSTGPTEGYTF. The CDR3 DNA sequence: TGTGCCAGCAGCTTCTCGACAGGGCCTACGGAGGGGTACACCTTC. The whole variable domain, filled in from reference TRBV11-2 and TRBJ1-2, reads EAGVAQSPRYKIIEKRQSVAFWCNPISGHATLYWYQQILGQGPKLLIQFQNNGVVDDSQLPKDRFSAERLKGVDSTLKIQPAKLEDSAVYLCASSFSTGPTEGYTFGSGTRLTVV.